Listed below are T cell receptor beta chains from one sample, sequenced in a study of T-cell reconstitution after alpha-beta-depleted transplantation in children. TCRdb itself ran the PCR reads through MiXCR, one entry per CDR3 protein. The sample contains about 830,000 distinct CDR3 sequences, approximately 15% of which appear only once. Source: PBMCs, mostly from graft donor cells, taken 360 days after TCRalphabeta/CD19-depleted stem cell transplant. These receptors came from a male patient younger than 18 who had a stem cell transplant for acute lymphoblastic leukemia, so the T cells may come from the graft donor. Both conserved end residues are part of each CDR3. The order of the fields is D gene, V gene, clone size, J gene, CDR3 DNA, CDR3 protein. D genes are given only for firm matches. Part of the rows lack a size; the others show once, few, many or a class for expanded clones.

D gene: TRBD1; V gene: TRBV15; clone size: many; J gene: TRBJ2-7; CDR3 DNA: TGTGCCACCAGCAGAGACACCGGGACAGGAACCTACGAGCAGTACTTC; CDR3 protein: CATSRDTGTGTYEQYF
D gene: .; V gene: TRBV7-9; clone size: few; J gene: TRBJ2-7; CDR3 DNA: TGTGCCAGCAGCCCTCCCCGGGCAGGGATCTCCTACGAGCAGTACTTC; CDR3 protein: CASSPPRAGISYEQYF
D gene: .; V gene: TRBV4-2; clone size: few; J gene: TRBJ1-6; CDR3 DNA: TGTGCCAGCAGCCAAGGCGCTCCTCGGAATTCACCCCTCCACTTT; CDR3 protein: CASSQGAPRNSPLHF
D gene: .; V gene: TRBV10-3; clone size: .; J gene: TRBJ2-1; CDR3 DNA: TGTGCCATCAAGGACGGATACAATGAGCAGTTCTTC; CDR3 protein: CAIKDGYNEQFF
D gene: .; V gene: TRBV10-3; clone size: few; J gene: TRBJ2-1; CDR3 DNA: TGTGCCATCAGTGAGGCGGCCTCTTACAATGAGCAGTTCTTC; CDR3 protein: CAISEAASYNEQFF
D gene: TRBD2; V gene: TRBV5-1; clone size: .; J gene: TRBJ2-1; CDR3 DNA: TGCGCCAGCAGCTTTAAAGCGGGAGTGGGGTCCTACAATGAGCAGTTCTTC; CDR3 protein: CASSFKAGVGSYNEQFF
D gene: .; V gene: TRBV20-1; clone size: .; J gene: TRBJ2-7; CDR3 DNA: TGCAGTGCTAGGGGCTTTTCCCTCTACGAGCAGTACTTC; CDR3 protein: CSARGFSLYEQYF
D gene: TRBD2; V gene: TRBV9; clone size: few; J gene: TRBJ2-3; CDR3 DNA: TGTGCCAGCAGCCCACAGCCAGGACTAGGAACAGATACGCAGTATTTT; CDR3 protein: CASSPQPGLGTDTQYF
D gene: .; V gene: TRBV7-8; clone size: .; J gene: TRBJ2-7; CDR3 DNA: TGTGCCAGCAGCTTAGAGGGGACTTGGAGCTCCTACGAGCAGTACTTC; CDR3 protein: CASSLEGTWSSYEQYF
D gene: TRBD2; V gene: TRBV6-2/TRBV6-3; clone size: few; J gene: TRBJ2-5; CDR3 DNA: TGTGCCAGCAGTTACTCAAACAGGGAAAGACTAGCGGGGACAGAACAAGAGACCCAGTACTTC; CDR3 protein: CASSYSNRERLAGTEQETQYF
D gene: .; V gene: TRBV12-3/TRBV12-4; clone size: many; J gene: TRBJ2-7; CDR3 DNA: TGTGCCAGCAGTTTAGACAGACGAGGGCAGTACTTC; CDR3 protein: CASSLDRRGQYF
D gene: .; V gene: TRBV15; clone size: few; J gene: TRBJ1-3; CDR3 DNA: TGTGCCACCAGCAGCCCCCTAGGGGCGCCTGGAAACACCATATATTTT; CDR3 protein: CATSSPLGAPGNTIYF
D gene: .; V gene: TRBV14; clone size: .; J gene: TRBJ2-7; CDR3 DNA: TGTGCCAGCTTTGACATTAACTCCTACGAGCAGTACTTC; CDR3 protein: CASFDINSYEQYF
D gene: .; V gene: TRBV20-1; clone size: .; J gene: TRBJ2-1; CDR3 DNA: TGCAGTGCTACCTCAGGGGTACGGGAGCAGTTCTTC; CDR3 protein: CSATSGVREQFF
D gene: TRBD1; V gene: TRBV5-5; clone size: few; J gene: TRBJ2-7; CDR3 DNA: TGTGCCAGCAGTCAAGGGACAGAGCGCTACGAGCAGTACTTC; CDR3 protein: CASSQGTERYEQYF